The source of this T cell receptor beta chain is a study of blood T cell repertoires in COVID-19. Study-wide context: In Cohort 3, a recovered donor had either two negative PCRs, clearance, or symptom resolution. COVID-19 samples collected from the United States, Italy and Spain covered acute and convalescent phases.

The V gene's germline CDR1 is LGHDT and CDR2 YNNKEL (reference sequence). The junction had 8 bases not matched to a gene; V was cut back by 0 bases and J by 2 bases. The CDR3 spans 17 residues. Per the original methods: Amplification with reference gene primers provided the estimates of nucleated cell counts. Assay used: immunoSEQ multiplex PCR; TCRdb lists only in-frame clones, some missing. The DNA was the basis for D and trimming; V, J and clone size are from that table. The sample holds over 250,000 clones, approximately 90% seen once. This chain links TRBV3-1 (or the pseudogene TRBV3-2) with TRBJ2-7; TRBD2 matches 9 bases. This receptor was taken from a woman aged 55 to 70 in a cohort exposed to, infected with or recovered from COVID-19 (not recorded which). Source material: PBMCs or T cells enriched from blood (not recorded which). This CDR3 reads CASSQDVWREGTYEQYF. CDR3 coding DNA: TGTGCCAGCAGCCAAGATGTATGGCGGGAGGGAACCTACGAGCAGTACTTC.